These 14 T cell receptor beta chains were all obtained from the same sample, sequenced in a study of T-cell reconstitution after alpha-beta-depleted transplantation in children. During its preparation, the TCRbeta library received unique molecular identifiers. Using its own MiXCR run on the PCR reads, TCRdb lists one record per CDR3 protein. The table lists around 400,000 distinct CDR3 sequences, roughly a tenth of them singletons. The material was PBMCs from the stem cell graft donor, obtained from the stem cell graft. These receptors originate from a human donor who donated a stem cell graft to a child with acute myeloid leukemia.

J is TRBJ2-7 and V is TRBV20-1, with 12 bases lining up with TRBD2. V trimming: 1 base; J trimming: 6 bases; junction bases outside the gene matches: 10. Per germline, CDR1 DFQATT and CDR2 SNEGSKA (reference sequence). This CDR3 comprises 16 residues. The CDR3 region has the DNA TGCAGTGCTAGAGCTCAGCTAGCGGGAGGGCGGGGCGAGCAGTACTTC. Protein sequence: CSARAQLAGGRGEQYF.

This clonotype was seen repeatedly, ten times or more. The rearrangement joins TRBV7-2 to TRBJ1-4; 7 bases align to TRBD1. Germline V CDR1 and CDR2: SGHTA, FQGNSA. CDR3 size: 15 residues. After removal of 5 bases from V and 7 bases from J, the junction contained 10 bases not matched to a gene. CDR3 sequence: CASSPYTGVAEKLFF. The CDR3 nucleotides are TGTGCCAGCAGCCCTTACACAGGGGTGGCTGAAAAACTGTTTTTT.

This clonotype was counted a few times. The CDR3, as DNA: TGTGCCAGCAGTTTAAACTCAGATACGCAGTATTTT. Its translation: CASSLNSDTQYF. The genes are TRBV12-3 or TRBV12-4 and TRBJ2-3; D is unclear. The V end lost 2 bases, the J end lost 4 bases, and 4 bases lay between the germline ends. The CDR3 has 12 amino acids.

This clonotype has more than one count but fewer than ten. The chain links TRBV4-1 to TRBJ2-2; D is unresolved. The CDR3 consists of 14 residues. Germline CDR1 MGHRA, CDR2 YSYEKL. V lost 1 base, J lost 4 bases, and 7 bases lay in between. The CDR3 reads CASSQGDFTGELFF. The CDR3 bases are TGCGCCAGCAGCCAAGGTGATTTCACCGGGGAGCTGTTTTTT.

This clonotype was observed at least ten times. As DNA, the CDR3 is TGTGCCAGCAGCACCGGACAGGGATTCGCCTGGGAGCAGTACGTC. It is translated as CASSTGQGFAWEQYV. The J gene is TRBJ2-7, the V gene TRBV5-6, with 8 nucleotides matching TRBD1. V dropped 4 bases and J dropped 7; count of bases not matched to a gene: 13. The CDR3 length is 15 residues. Germline values: CDR1 SGHDT, CDR2 YYEEEE.

In regard to this clonotype: One end of the junction is discordant with germline, which a read error may explain. The rearrangement uses TRBV5-1 and TRBJ1-5; D gene uncertain. The CDR3 runs 13 residues. CDR1 SGHRS and CDR2 YFSETQ come from the germline V gene. CDR3 protein: CATSADSNQPQHF. CDR3 bases: TGCGCCACCAGCGCTGATAGCAATCAGCCCCAGCATTTT.

The chain combines TRBV10-3 with TRBJ2-7; 14 positions agree with TRBD2. This CDR3 has 19 amino acids. Germline V gene data show CDR1 as ENHRY and CDR2 as SYGVKD. The V and J ends lost 6 bases and 0 bases, in that order; junction bases with no gene match: 13. The CDR3 nucleotides are TGTGCCATCAGATCCCGGGTGGGGACTAGCGGGAGCCGCTCCTACGAGCAGTACTTC. Its translation is CAIRSRVGTSGSRSYEQYF.

This clonotype was recorded a few times. The chain recombines TRBV7-6 with TRBJ2-4; 8 bases line up with TRBD1. This CDR3 is built from 16 residues. J was trimmed by 3 bases and V by 1 base; bases with no gene match: 5. The V gene's germline CDR1 is SGHVS and CDR2 FNYEAQ. The CDR3 region is CASSLGTGTGKNIQYF. The CDR3 coding sequence is TGTGCCAGCAGCTTAGGAACCGGGACAGGCAAAAACATTCAGTACTTC.

In DNA form, the CDR3 reads TGTGCCATCAGTGAACTTGGGACTAGCGGGAGCTACACCGGGGAGCTGTTTTTT. Its translation: CAISELGTSGSYTGELFF. The chain uses TRBV10-3 and TRBJ2-2; TRBD2 aligns across 14 bases. CDR1 and CDR2 from the germline V gene are ENHRY and SYGVKD. The CDR3 has 18 residues. V was pared by 3 bases and J by 3 bases, with 6 bases of the junction left unmatched.

This clonotype was seen a few times. V and J are TRBV7-8 and TRBJ1-2; D call uncertain. Germline lookup yields CDR1 SGHVS and CDR2 FQNEAQ. Deletions cut 5 bases from V and 5 bases from J, with 15 bases between. CDR3 length: 14 residues. The chain's CDR3 is CASSPQRKGYGYTF. CDR3 in DNA: TGTGCCAGCAGCCCCCAGAGGAAAGGGTATGGCTACACCTTC. The full variable domain, completed using reference TRBV7-8 and TRBJ1-2, is GAGVSQSPRYKVAKRGQDVALRCDPISGHVSLFWYQQALGQGPEFLTYFQNEAQLDKSGLPSDRFFAERPEGSVSTLKIQRTQQEDSAVYLCASSPQRKGYGYTFGSGTRLTVV.

The chain combines TRBV12-3 or TRBV12-4 with TRBJ2-1, with 8 positions matching TRBD1. The CDR3 loop spans 16 amino acids. V lost 4 bases and J lost 2; bases outside the gene matches: 7. CDR3 sequence: CASSSPQGATYNEQFF. The CDR3 DNA follows: TGTGCCAGCAGTTCCCCTCAGGGGGCTACCTACAATGAGCAGTTCTTC.

This clonotype was seen many times. The chain links TRBV29-1 to TRBJ2-4; 8 bases fit TRBD1. Germline CDR1 and CDR2: SQVTM and ANQGSEA. Losses at the gene ends were 6 bases for V and 0 bases for J; bases not matched to a gene: 4. The CDR3 totals 14 residues. The CDR3 DNA is TGCAGCGTAGGGGACAGGTTAGCCAAAAACATTCAGTACTTC. Its protein is CSVGDRLAKNIQYF.

This clonotype was observed at least ten times. The chain uses TRBV7-8 and TRBJ2-5; maybe TRBD2 (5 bases). CDR1 and CDR2 from the germline V gene are SGHVS and FQNEAQ. V dropped 3 bases and J dropped 2 bases, with 16 bases sitting between them. This CDR3 spans 16 amino acids. This CDR3 reads CASSFTPRTGQETQYF. Here the CDR3 DNA reads TGTGCCAGCAGCTTTACCCCAAGGACGGGACAAGAGACCCAGTACTTC.

The chain joins TRBV15 to TRBJ2-7; TRBD2 matches 11 bases. This CDR3 comprises 16 residues. CDR1 is LNHNV and CDR2 is YYDKDF in the germline V gene (reference sequence). Losses at the gene ends were 0 bases for V and 2 bases for J; bases not matched to a gene: 3. DNA for the CDR3: TGTGCCACCAGCAGAGATGGACTAGCGGGCGCCTACGAGCAGTACTTC. This encodes CATSRDGLAGAYEQYF. Complete variable domain (other parts from reference TRBV15 and TRBJ2-7): DAMVIQNPRYQVTQFGKPVTLSCSQTLNHNVMYWYQQKSSQAPKLLFHYYDKDFNNEADTPDNFQSRRPNTSFCFLDIRSPGLGDTAMYLCATSRDGLAGAYEQYFGPGTRLTVT.